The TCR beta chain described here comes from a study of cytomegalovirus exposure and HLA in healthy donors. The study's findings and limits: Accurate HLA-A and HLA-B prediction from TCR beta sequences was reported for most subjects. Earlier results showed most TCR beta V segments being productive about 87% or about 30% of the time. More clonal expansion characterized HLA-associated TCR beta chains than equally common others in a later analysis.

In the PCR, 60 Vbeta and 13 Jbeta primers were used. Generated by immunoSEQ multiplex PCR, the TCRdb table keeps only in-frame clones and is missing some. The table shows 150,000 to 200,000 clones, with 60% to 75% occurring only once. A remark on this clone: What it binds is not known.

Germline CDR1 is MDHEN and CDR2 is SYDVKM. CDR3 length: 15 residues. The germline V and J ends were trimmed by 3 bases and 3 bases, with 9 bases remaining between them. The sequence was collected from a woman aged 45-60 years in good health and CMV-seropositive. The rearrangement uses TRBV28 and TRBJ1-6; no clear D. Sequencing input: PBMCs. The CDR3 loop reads CASSFGQVYNSPLHF. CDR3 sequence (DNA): TGTGCCAGCAGTTTTGGGCAGGTCTATAATTCACCCCTCCACTTT.